These T cell receptor beta chains were read from a single sample in a study of blood T cell repertoires in COVID-19. Measured with immunoSEQ multiplex PCR; TCRdb has only the in-frame clones, and not every one. The data hold 300,000 to 350,000 clones, with nearly 90% observed a single time. The sample consisted of PBMCs or T cells enriched from blood (not recorded which). These receptors came from a woman aged 18-29 years with acute COVID-19. The CDR3 runs from the conserved cysteine through the conserved F or W. The D gene is left open where the match is weak. The size of a clone is reported for some rows only, either as once, few or many, or as a class for expanded clones.

length,size,D,J,V,CDR3,DNA
15,.,TRBD2,TRBJ2-7,TRBV27,CASSPGTSGRGEQYF,TGTGCCAGCAGTCCCGGGACTAGCGGGAGAGGCGAGCAGTACTTC
15,.,.,TRBJ2-1,TRBV11-3,CASSLDRLQFNEQFF,TGTGCCAGCAGCTTAGACAGATTACAATTCAATGAGCAGTTCTTC
12,.,.,TRBJ2-1,TRBV5-1,CASSWGSGHAFF,TGCGCCAGCAGCTGGGGGTCGGGACATGCGTTCTTC
15,.,TRBD2,TRBJ2-1,TRBV29-1,CSVEGASGIFNEQFF,TGCAGCGTTGAAGGGGCTAGCGGCATTTTTAATGAGCAGTTCTTC
18,once,TRBD2,TRBJ2-1,TRBV9,CASSVGAGGRHSYNEQFF,TGTGCCAGCAGCGTAGGGGCGGGAGGACGACACTCCTACAATGAGCAGTTCTTC
15,.,.,TRBJ2-7,TRBV2,CASARRGGQIYEQYF,TGTGCCAGCGCACGGAGGGGGGGACAAATCTACGAGCAGTACTTC
15,once,.,TRBJ1-2,TRBV14,CASSQSRSGGYGYTF,TGTGCCAGCAGCCAATCTCGGTCCGGGGGCTATGGCTACACCTTC
13,.,.,TRBJ1-2,TRBV28,CASSPRGIRGYTF,TGTGCCAGCAGTCCTAGGGGTATTAGGGGCTACACCTTC
15,.,TRBD1,TRBJ2-5,TRBV24-1,CATSKRGQEQETQYF,TGTGCCACCAGTAAACGGGGACAGGAGCAAGAGACCCAGTACTTC
14,many,.,TRBJ1-6,TRBV5-4,CASSQDTVSSPLHF,TGTGCCAGCAGCCAAGATACAGTCTCTTCCCCCCTCCACTTT
13,.,.,TRBJ2-7,TRBV15,CATRSDSTYEQYF,TGTGCCACCAGGTCCGACAGCACCTACGAGCAGTACTTC
19,.,TRBD2,TRBJ2-3,TRBV5-1,CASSLVGTSGRLGTDTQYF,TGCGCCAGCAGCTTGGTAGGGACTAGCGGGAGACTTGGCACAGATACGCAGTATTTT
15,.,.,TRBJ1-1,TRBV7-9,CASSLQFGVNTEAFF,TGTGCCAGCAGCTTACAGTTTGGAGTGAACACTGAAGCTTTCTTT
13,once,TRBD1,TRBJ1-2,TRBV5-6,CASSAGTVDGYTF,TGTGCCAGCAGCGCCGGGACAGTAGATGGCTACACCTTC
16,once,.,TRBJ2-1,TRBV28,CASSLGETPPYNEQFF,TGTGCCAGCAGTTTAGGGGAGACCCCACCCTACAATGAGCAGTTCTTC
12,.,.,TRBJ2-7,TRBV5-3,CAYPGSGDGQYF,TGTGCCTACCCAGGTTCGGGGGACGGGCAGTACTTC
16,.,.,TRBJ2-7,TRBV4-1,CASSQEPLGTFYEQYF,TGCGCCAGCAGCCAAGAACCTTTGGGGACTTTCTACGAGCAGTACTTC
13,.,.,TRBJ1-2,TRBV6-1,CASSEARGYGYTF,TGTGCCAGCAGTGAAGCTCGCGGTTATGGCTACACCTTC
11,.,.,TRBJ1-2,TRBV27,CASRWGGGYTF,TGTGCCAGCAGATGGGGGGGCGGCTACACCTTC
15,.,TRBD1,TRBJ1-6,TRBV7-2,CASSSGTGENSPLHF,TGTGCCAGCAGCTCAGGGACAGGGGAGAATTCACCCCTCCACTTT
13,.,.,TRBJ1-1,TRBV19,CASVRGLSTEAFF,TGTGCCAGTGTCCGCGGATTAAGCACTGAAGCTTTCTTT
15,.,.,TRBJ1-4,TRBV19,CASTITIATNEKLFF,TGTGCCAGTACTATTACTATTGCAACTAATGAAAAACTGTTTTTT